The 15 T cell receptor beta chains listed next were all sequenced from one sample in a study of cytomegalovirus exposure and HLA in healthy donors. The PCR employed 60 Vbeta primers together with 13 Jbeta primers. TCRdb's table, derived via immunoSEQ multiplex PCR, lists solely in-frame clones and lacks some. The sample holds 210,000 or so clones, 77% seen once. The sequencing input was PBMCs. The receptor source for this set is a woman between 55 and 75 years old in good health and CMV-seropositive.

This rearrangement joins TRBV27 to TRBJ2-7; 11 bases agree with TRBD2. The CDR3 covers 17 residues. V trimming: 0 bases; J trimming: 6 bases; junction bases outside the gene matches: 10. The germline CDR1 and CDR2 sequences are MNHEY and SMNVEV (reference sequence). CDR3 nucleotide sequence: TGTGCCAGCAGTTTATCGGCCGGGACTAGCGGACTAACCGAGCAGTACTTC. Residues: CASSLSAGTSGLTEQYF.

This clone was seen a single time. V and J are TRBV6-5 and TRBJ2-7; 8 bases fit TRBD1. The CDR3 has 16 residues. CDR1 and CDR2 (germline): MNHEY, SVGAGI. Trimming took 2 bases from V and 2 from J; bases not matched to a gene: 8. Here the CDR3 reads CASSYRRDRTAYEQYF. DNA of the CDR3: TGTGCCAGCAGTTACCGGCGGGACAGGACAGCCTACGAGCAGTACTTC.

V gene TRBV10-2 combines with J gene TRBJ1-3; D uncertain. Germline CDR1 WSHSY, CDR2 SAAADI. The CDR3 spans 16 residues. V gave up 6 bases and J gave up 0 bases, with 15 bases separating them. CDR3 loop: CASRDPGARSGNTIYF. The CDR3 DNA follows: TGCGCCAGCAGGGATCCGGGAGCTCGCTCTGGAAACACCATATATTTT.

CDR3 sequence: CASSLTGQGAQPQHF. Here the CDR3 DNA reads TGTGCCAGCAGCTTAACGGGACAGGGGGCTCAGCCCCAGCATTTT. The chain couples TRBV7-8 to TRBJ1-5; 12 nucleotides agree with TRBD1. J gave up 6 bases and V 2 bases, and 2 bases lay outside the gene matches. This CDR3 comprises 15 residues. CDR1 is SGHVS and CDR2 is FQNEAQ in the germline V gene.

The chain is built from TRBV5-1 and TRBJ2-5; 8 nucleotides align to TRBD1. V trimming: 2 bases; J trimming: 4 bases; junction bases outside the gene matches: 4. The V gene's germline CDR1 is SGHRS and CDR2 YFSETQ. This CDR3 has 14 residues. Here the CDR3 DNA reads TGCGCCAGCAGCTTCGGACAGGGACCAGAGACCCAGTACTTC. Translation gives CASSFGQGPETQYF.

Concerning this clone: This CDR3 is also generated by other DNA sequences in the sample. The V and J genes are TRBV2 and TRBJ1-4; 7 bases map to TRBD1. CDR3 length: 15 amino acids. From germline, CDR1 is SNHLY and CDR2 FYNNEI. V gave up 4 bases and J gave up 0 bases; unmatched junction bases: 2. CDR3 in DNA: TGTGCCAGCAGTGGCCAGGGGGCAACTAATGAAAAACTGTTTTTT. Translating gives CASSGQGATNEKLFF.

V gene TRBV6-1 combines with J gene TRBJ2-5, with 10 bases that match TRBD2. Per the germline V gene, CDR1 is MNHNS and CDR2 is SASEGT. V trimming: 4 bases; J trimming: 1 base; junction bases outside the gene matches: 3. The CDR3 has 15 amino acids. The CDR3 is CASSGGTSAQETQYF. Here the CDR3 DNA reads TGTGCCAGCAGTGGGGGGACTAGCGCCCAAGAGACCCAGTACTTC.

The genes are TRBV5-8 and TRBJ2-1; 9 bases line up with TRBD1. J was trimmed by 8 bases and V by 7 bases; bases with no gene match: 10. CDR3 length: 14 residues. Germline lookup yields CDR1 SGHTS and CDR2 YDEGEE. For the CDR3, the DNA is TGTGCCAGCGGCAAGGGACAGGGTTCCGATGAGCAGTTCTTC. This sequence encodes CASGKGQGSDEQFF. The variable domain in full, completed from reference TRBV5-8 and TRBJ2-1, reads EAGVTQSPTHLIKTRGQQATLRCSPISGHTSVYWYQQALGLGLQFLLWYDEGEERNRGNFPPRFSGRQFPNYSSELNVNALELEDSALYLCASGKGQGSDEQFFGPGTRLTVL.

The genes are TRBV2 and TRBJ2-3, with D possibly TRBD1 on 5 matching bases. Germline CDR1 SNHLY, CDR2 FYNNEI. The CDR3 has 14 residues. Trimming stripped 6 bases from V and 0 bases from J, with 10 bases between. CDR3 sequence (DNA): TGTGCCAGCAGAGACAGACAAAGCACAGATACGCAGTATTTT. Its translation is CASRDRQSTDTQYF.

This chain links TRBV7-8 with TRBJ2-1, with 9 bases matching TRBD2. CDR3 length equals 17 residues. The V and J ends lost 5 bases and 6 bases, in that order; junction bases with no gene match: 14. From germline, CDR1 is SGHVS and CDR2 FQNEAQ. The CDR3 protein is CASSPLWREGLINEQFF. Written as DNA, the CDR3 is TGTGCCAGCAGCCCATTGTGGCGGGAGGGCCTCATCAATGAGCAGTTCTTC.

The chain joins TRBV18 to TRBJ2-3; no reliable D call. V was pared by 6 bases and J by 1 base, with 8 bases between. The germline V gene encodes CDR1 KGHSH and CDR2 LQKENI. The CDR3 loop spans 13 amino acids. This CDR3 reads CASSQSRTDTQYF. As DNA, the CDR3 is TGTGCCAGCTCTCAGTCCCGCACAGATACGCAGTATTTT.

This clone was seen a handful of times. The chain couples TRBV28 to TRBJ1-2; 7 bases are shared with TRBD1. CDR3 length equals 15 residues. The V gene's germline CDR1 is MDHEN and CDR2 SYDVKM. The ends lost 6 bases at V and 0 bases at J; junction bases unmatched: 7. The CDR3 DNA sequence: TGTGCCAGCAGAGAAGGGACAGCTGCTAACTATGGCTACACCTTC. This encodes CASREGTAANYGYTF.

The rearrangement uses TRBV9 and TRBJ2-1, with no clear D. Trimming stripped 0 bases from V and 11 bases from J, with 9 bases between. The CDR3 runs 12 residues. Germline CDR1 SGDLS, CDR2 YYNGEE. The CDR3 protein is CASSVESRQQFF. The DNA for the CDR3 is TGTGCCAGCAGCGTAGAGTCTAGACAGCAGTTCTTC. Variable domain in full (rest from reference TRBV9 and TRBJ2-1): DSGVTQTPKHLITATGQRVTLRCSPRSGDLSVYWYQQSLDQGLQFLIQYYNGEERAKGNILERFSAQQFPDLHSELNLSSLELGDSALYFCASSVESRQQFFGPGTRLTVL.

J is TRBJ2-6 and V is TRBV19; no definite D call. The CDR3 covers 16 residues. V was pared by 0 bases and J by 0 bases, with 6 bases between. The germline V gene has CDR1 LNHDA and CDR2 SQIVND (reference sequence). CDR3 bases: TGTGCCAGTAGTATAGACTACAGCTCTGGGGCCAACGTCCTGACTTTC. Protein product: CASSIDYSSGANVLTF.

The rearrangement uses TRBV13 and TRBJ2-2, with TRBD1 matching 8 bases. CDR1 PRHDT and CDR2 FYEKMQ come from the germline V gene (reference sequence). The V segment lost 2 bases and the J segment 0 bases; nucleotides outside the gene matches: 2. The CDR3 has 16 amino acids. Here the CDR3 reads CASSLRTGPNTGELFF. CDR3 bases: TGTGCCAGCAGCTTACGGACAGGGCCGAACACCGGGGAGCTGTTTTTT.